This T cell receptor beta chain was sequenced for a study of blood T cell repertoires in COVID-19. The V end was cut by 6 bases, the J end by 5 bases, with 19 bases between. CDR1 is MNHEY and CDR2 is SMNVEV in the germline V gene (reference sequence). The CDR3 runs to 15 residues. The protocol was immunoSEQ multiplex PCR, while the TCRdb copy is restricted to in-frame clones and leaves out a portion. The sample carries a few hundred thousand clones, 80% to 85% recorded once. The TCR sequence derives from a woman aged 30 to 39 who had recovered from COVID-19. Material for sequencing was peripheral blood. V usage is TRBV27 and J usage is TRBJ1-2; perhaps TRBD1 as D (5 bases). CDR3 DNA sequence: TGTGCCAGCAGACCTACCTTCGGGACTCCGTATGGCTACACCTTC. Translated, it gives CASRPTFGTPYGYTF.